The T cell receptor (beta chain) described here comes from a study of blood T cell repertoires in COVID-19. Overall study context: Whether acute or convalescent, the COVID-19 samples came from the United States, Italy and Spain. T cells, B-cell-depleted T cells, or PBMCs supplied cDNA or gDNA.

Participant age was about 18 to 89 years, and participants resided in roughly 25 US areas. In the original workflow: Estimated nucleated cell counts came from reference gene primer amplification. The table came from immunoSEQ multiplex PCR; TCRdb's copy has only in-frame clones and leaves some out. The D gene and trimming were derived from the DNA, and the V and J assignments and clone size from that table. The sample lists almost 350,000 clones; 88% were seen once. The sequence came from a woman aged 25 to 39 who had been exposed to COVID-19. Sequencing input: PBMCs or T cells enriched from blood (not recorded which).

The CDR3: CASSPRDRETEAFF. In nucleotides, the CDR3 is TGTGCCAGCAGCCCCCGGGACAGGGAGACTGAAGCTTTCTTT. The chain recombines TRBV13 with TRBJ1-1; 9 positions match TRBD1. V dropped 5 bases and J dropped 5; count of bases not matched to a gene: 6. The CDR3 has 14 amino acids. The germline gives CDR1 PRHDT, CDR2 FYEKMQ (reference sequence).